This TCR beta chain was captured in a study of blood T cell repertoires in COVID-19. Whole-study context: Samples taken during acute and convalescent COVID-19 were collected in the United States, Italy and Spain. Sources were T cells, B-cell-depleted T cells, or PBMCs; the material itself was cDNA or gDNA.

The CDR3 is made up of 13 amino acids. CDR1 is SGHTA and CDR2 is FQGNSA in the germline V gene. Trimming shortened V by 5 bases and J by 1 base, and 8 bases separated the two germline ends. The repertoire was sequenced with immunoSEQ multiplex PCR; TCRdb's copy has only in-frame clones and lacks some. In the table there are 220,000 or so clones, about four fifths of which are singletons. The chain uses TRBV7-2 and TRBJ1-1, with D tentatively TRBD1 (5 bases). The specimen sequenced was peripheral blood. The clonotype originates from a woman in her sixties with acute or convalescent COVID-19. CDR3 DNA sequence: TGTGCCAGCAGCGTAGACAGGAACACTGAAGCTTTCTTT. Translated, it gives CASSVDRNTEAFF.